What follows are 7 T cell receptor beta chains derived from one specimen sequenced in a study of cytomegalovirus exposure and HLA in healthy donors. Researchers ran the PCR with 60 Vbeta and 13 Jbeta primers. Clones were read by immunoSEQ multiplex PCR, and TCRdb kept only the in-frame ones, dropping some. The sample yields 150,000 to 180,000 clones, approximately 74% seen once. The sequencing input was PBMCs. The receptors were gathered from a man aged 25 to 45 in good health and CMV-seronegative.

The chain joins TRBV27 to TRBJ1-6; 7 nucleotides match TRBD1. This CDR3 is 12 amino acids long. The germline gives CDR1 MNHEY, CDR2 SMNVEV (reference sequence). V shed 8 bases, J shed 7 bases, and the junction held 2 bases outside the gene matches. CDR3 sequence reads: CASGQANSPLHF. CDR3 coding DNA: TGTGCCAGCGGACAGGCAAATTCACCCCTCCACTTT.

The CDR3 coding sequence is TGTGCCAGCAGTTTTTCCGCAGGGGCACCCTCTGGAAACACCATATATTTT. This translates into CASSFSAGAPSGNTIYF. The V call is TRBV28, the J call TRBJ1-3; possibly TRBD1 for D (6 bases). The CDR3 is 17 amino acids. CDR1 and CDR2 (germline): MDHEN, SYDVKM. V was shortened by 3 bases and J by 0 bases, with 15 bases between the two germline ends.

The chain uses TRBV5-1 and TRBJ2-3, with 10 positions matching TRBD1. This CDR3 spans 17 amino acids. V dropped 0 bases and J dropped 4; count of bases not matched to a gene: 8. The germline V gene encodes CDR1 SGHRS and CDR2 YFSETQ. CDR3 region: CASSLGRQGALADTQYF. The CDR3 bases are TGCGCCAGCAGCTTGGGGAGACAGGGGGCCCTGGCAGATACGCAGTATTTT.

This clone was seen only once. The V and J genes are TRBV5-4 and TRBJ1-1; unclear D gene. The CDR3 contains 12 residues. Trimming cost V 2 bases and J 1 base, with 3 bases left between them. Germline V gene data show CDR1 as SGHNT and CDR2 as YYREEE (reference sequence). The CDR3 DNA reads as TGTGCCAGCAGCTTTCGGAACACTGAAGCTTTCTTT. Translation: CASSFRNTEAFF.

Comments on this clone: Other DNA sequences from this sample encode an identical CDR3 as well. The V gene is TRBV7-3, the J gene TRBJ2-1, with D possibly being TRBD2 (5 bases). The CDR3 loop spans 13 amino acids. Per the germline V gene, CDR1 is SGHTA and CDR2 is FQGTGA. V lost 0 bases, J lost 5 bases, and 5 bases lay in between. In DNA form, the CDR3 reads TGTGCCAGCAGCTTAACCGGGGACAATGAGCAGTTCTTC. The encoded protein is CASSLTGDNEQFF. The complete variable domain, with remaining parts taken from reference TRBV7-3 and TRBJ2-1, reads GAGVSQTPSNKVTEKGKYVELRCDPISGHTALYWYRQSLGQGPEFLIYFQGTGAADDSGLPNDRFFAVRPEGSVSTLKIQRTERGDSAVYLCASSLTGDNEQFFGPGTRLTVL.

A note on this clone: At one end, the junction sequence differs from germline, possibly due to a read error. The chain couples TRBV13 to TRBJ1-3; 8 bases agree with TRBD1. CDR3 size: 15 residues. Germline CDR1 reads PRHDT; CDR2 reads FYEKMQ (reference sequence). Here the CDR3 reads CASSVGQGAGNTIYF. CDR3 bases: TGTGCCAGCAGCGTAGGACAGGGAGCTGGAAACACCATATATTTT.

This clone was seen only once. This chain uses TRBV5-4 with TRBJ2-6, with D maybe TRBD1 (5 bases). V lost 5 bases to trimming and J lost 2 bases, with 11 bases between them. Per germline, CDR1 SGHNT and CDR2 YYREEE (reference sequence). The CDR3 length is 15 residues. Here the CDR3 reads CASSWARAGANVLTF. The CDR3 coding sequence is TGTGCCAGCAGTTGGGCCAGGGCTGGGGCCAACGTCCTGACTTTC.